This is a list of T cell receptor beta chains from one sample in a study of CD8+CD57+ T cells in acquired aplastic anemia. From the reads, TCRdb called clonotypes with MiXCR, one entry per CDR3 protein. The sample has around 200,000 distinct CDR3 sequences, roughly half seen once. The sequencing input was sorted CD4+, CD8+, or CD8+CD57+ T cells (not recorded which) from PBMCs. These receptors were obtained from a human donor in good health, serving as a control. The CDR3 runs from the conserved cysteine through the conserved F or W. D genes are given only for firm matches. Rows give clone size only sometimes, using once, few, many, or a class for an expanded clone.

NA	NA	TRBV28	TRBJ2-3	TGTGCCAGCAGCGGGGGGCGATTTCTAAGGACAGATACGCAGTATTTT	CASSGGRFLRTDTQYF
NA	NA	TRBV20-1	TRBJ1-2	TGCAGTGCTCTATCCTACGACCCAGTAAGCGGCTACACCTTC	CSALSYDPVSGYTF
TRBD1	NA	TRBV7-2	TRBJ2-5	TGTGCCAGCAGCCTACCGCACACAGGGGAGTGGGAGACCCAGTACTTC	CASSLPHTGEWETQYF
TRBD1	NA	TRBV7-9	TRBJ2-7	TGTGCCAGCAGCTCCCGGACAGGGTTTGGCGAGCAGTACTTC	CASSSRTGFGEQYF
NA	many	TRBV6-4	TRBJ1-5	TGTGCCAGCAGTTTACAGGGTGGTCAGCCCCAGCATTTT	CASSLQGGQPQHF
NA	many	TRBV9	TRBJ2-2	TGTGCCAGCAGCGTAGGAGGAGAGAGCGGGGAGCTGTTTTTT	CASSVGGESGELFF
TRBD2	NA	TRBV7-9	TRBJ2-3	TGTGCCAGCAGCAGGACTAGCGGGTCAGATACGCAGTATTTT	CASSRTSGSDTQYF
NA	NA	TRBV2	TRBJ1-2	TGTGCCAGCAGTGAAGCGCCTAGGGGCTACACCTTC	CASSEAPRGYTF
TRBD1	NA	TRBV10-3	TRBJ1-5	TGTGCCACCGGGACAGGGGAGCCACACTCAGATCAGCCCCAGCATTTT	CATGTGEPHSDQPQHF
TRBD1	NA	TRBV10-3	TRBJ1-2	TGTGCCATCAGTGGGACAGGGGCCTATGGCTACACCTTC	CAISGTGAYGYTF
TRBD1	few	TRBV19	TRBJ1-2	TGTGCCAGTAGTTTCCGACATACAGGGGGTCAGGGCTACACCTTC	CASSFRHTGGQGYTF
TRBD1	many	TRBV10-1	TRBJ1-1	TGCGCCAGCAGTGAGTCGGCAGGGGGGACTGAAGCTTTCTTT	CASSESAGGTEAFF
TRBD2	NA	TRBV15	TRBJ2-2	TGTGCCACCAGCAGAGAAGTAGGACGGGAGGCCGGGGAGCTGTTTTTT	CATSREVGREAGELFF
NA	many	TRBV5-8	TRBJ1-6	TGTGCCAGCAGCGCCATCACAGGGAAATACCTATTT	CASSAITGKYLF
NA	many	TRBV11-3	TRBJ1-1	TGTGCCAGCAGCTTAGGGGGGGAGTATGAAGCTTTCTTT	CASSLGGEYEAFF
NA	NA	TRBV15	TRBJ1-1	TGTGCCACCAGCACAGGGGAGGTCGGAGTCACGTACGCTTTCTTT	CATSTGEVGVTYAFF